The clone carrying this TCR beta chain was detected a few times. The sample comes from a study of Graves' ophthalmopathy and Graves' hyperthyroidism. Germline V gives CDR1 LNHDA, CDR2 SQIVND (reference sequence). The CDR3 is 16 residues long. From RNA, the CDR3 regions of TCR beta chains were amplified and sequenced. HTBI primers were employed in first-round RT-PCR, then a second-round multiplex PCR followed. MiXCR, run by TCRdb on the multiplex PCR reads, gives a single entry per CDR3 protein. The table shows fewer than 600,000 distinct CDR3 sequences, with approximately 15% occurring only once. Sequenced sample: blood. V gene TRBV19 combines with J gene TRBJ2-7, with D perhaps being TRBD1 or TRBD2 (5 bases each). The TCR comes from a woman aged 30 to 39 with Graves' ophthalmopathy. The CDR3 DNA reads TGTGCTACAAGTATAACTCGGGGCCCTTCATCCTACGAGCAGTACTTC. It is translated as CATSITRGPSSYEQYF.